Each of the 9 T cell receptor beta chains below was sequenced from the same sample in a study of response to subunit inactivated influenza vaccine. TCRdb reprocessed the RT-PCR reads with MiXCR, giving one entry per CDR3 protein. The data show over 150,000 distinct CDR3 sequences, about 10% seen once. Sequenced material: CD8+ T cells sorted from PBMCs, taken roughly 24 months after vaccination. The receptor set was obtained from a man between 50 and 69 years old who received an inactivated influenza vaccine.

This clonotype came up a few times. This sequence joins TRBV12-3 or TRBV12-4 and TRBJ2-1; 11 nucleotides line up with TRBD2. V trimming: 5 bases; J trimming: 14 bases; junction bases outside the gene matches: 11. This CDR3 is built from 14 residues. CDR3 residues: CASSVLAGESNKFF. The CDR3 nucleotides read TGTGCCAGCAGTGTACTAGCGGGAGAATCTAATAAGTTCTTC.

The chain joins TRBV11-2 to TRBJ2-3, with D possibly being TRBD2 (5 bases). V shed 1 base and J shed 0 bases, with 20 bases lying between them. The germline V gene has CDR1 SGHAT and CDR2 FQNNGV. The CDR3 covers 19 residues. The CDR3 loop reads CASSLVIPGSKLSTDTQYF. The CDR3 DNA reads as TGTGCCAGCAGCTTAGTTATTCCGGGGTCCAAACTAAGCACAGATACGCAGTATTTT.

The CDR3 loop is CASSQGGGEGTDTQYF. DNA for the CDR3: TGTGCCAGCAGCCAAGGGGGTGGTGAGGGCACAGATACGCAGTATTTT. The genes are TRBV3-1 and TRBJ2-3, with D hard to call. This CDR3 comprises 16 residues. With 1 base removed from V and 1 base from J, the gap between germline ends came to 12 bases. Germline assignment: CDR1 LGHDT and CDR2 YNNKEL (reference sequence).

This CDR3 reads CASSIPGEDHNEQFF. The DNA of the CDR3 is TGTGCCAGTAGTATTCCGGGAGAGGACCACAATGAGCAGTTCTTC. This chain joins TRBV19 and TRBJ2-1, with TRBD2 as a possible D gene (6 bases). The CDR3 length is 15 residues. Germline V gives CDR1 LNHDA, CDR2 SQIVND (reference sequence). Trimming stripped 3 bases from V and 5 bases from J, with 14 bases between. Full variable domain (rest looked up from reference TRBV19 and TRBJ2-1): DGGITQSPKYLFRKEGQNVTLSCEQNLNHDAMYWYRQDPGQGLRLIYYSQIVNDFQKGDIAEGYSVSREKKESFPLTVTSAQKNPTAFYLCASSIPGEDHNEQFFGPGTRLTVL.

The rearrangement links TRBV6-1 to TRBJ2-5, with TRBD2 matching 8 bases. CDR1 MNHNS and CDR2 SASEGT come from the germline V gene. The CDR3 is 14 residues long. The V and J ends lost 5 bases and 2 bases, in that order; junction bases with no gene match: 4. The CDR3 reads CASSTSGGQETQYF. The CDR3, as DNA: TGTGCCAGCAGTACCAGCGGGGGACAAGAGACCCAGTACTTC.

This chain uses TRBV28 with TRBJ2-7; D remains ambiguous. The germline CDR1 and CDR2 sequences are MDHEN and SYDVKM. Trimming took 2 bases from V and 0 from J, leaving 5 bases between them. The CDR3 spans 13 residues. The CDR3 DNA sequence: TGTGCCAGCAGTTTAGCGAACTCCTACGAGCAGTACTTC. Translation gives CASSLANSYEQYF.

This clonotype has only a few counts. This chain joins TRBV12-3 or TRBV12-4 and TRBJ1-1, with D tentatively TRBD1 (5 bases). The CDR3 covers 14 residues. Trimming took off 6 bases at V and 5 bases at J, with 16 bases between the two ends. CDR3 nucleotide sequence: TGTGCCAGCAGCCCTTCGCAGGGCTGGACTGAAGCTTTCTTT. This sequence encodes CASSPSQGWTEAFF.

CDR3 in DNA: TGTGCCAGCACCTGGACAGCCGGGGAGCTGTTTTTT. Protein sequence: CASTWTAGELFF. The genes are TRBV12-3 or TRBV12-4 and TRBJ2-2, with TRBD1 as a possible D gene (6 bases). V shed 7 bases and J shed 6 bases, with 9 bases lying between them. The length of the CDR3 is 12 residues.

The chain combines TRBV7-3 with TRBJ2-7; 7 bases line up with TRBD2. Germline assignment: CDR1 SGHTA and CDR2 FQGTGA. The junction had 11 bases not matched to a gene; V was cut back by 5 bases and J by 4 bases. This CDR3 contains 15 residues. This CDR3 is CASSPYGGSIYEQYF. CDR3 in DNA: TGTGCCAGCAGCCCCTATGGCGGGAGTATTTACGAGCAGTACTTC.